The clone carrying this T cell receptor (beta chain) was detected only a few times. This sample is drawn from a study of blood T cell repertoires in COVID-19. Background on the study: The analysed material was cDNA or gDNA that came from T cells, B-cell-depleted T cells, or PBMCs.

Germline V gene data show CDR1 as SGHNT and CDR2 as YYREEE (reference sequence). V shed 1 base and J shed 4 bases, with 8 bases lying between them. The CDR3 contains 13 residues. In the study's own analysis: For nucleated cells, counts were estimated from reference gene primer amplification. The protocol was immunoSEQ multiplex PCR, while the TCRdb copy is restricted to in-frame clones and leaves out a portion. The V and J calls and clone size were taken over from that table, and D and trimming were inferred from the DNA. The data show roughly 160,000 clones, with 80% seen just once and 3% to 3.5% held by the top ten.

The clonotype was recovered from a woman in her sixties who had recovered from COVID-19. The sample consisted of PBMCs or T cells enriched from blood (not recorded which). This chain links TRBV5-4 with TRBJ1-2; D is ambiguous. CDR3 coding DNA: TGTGCCAGCAGCTTGCAGTCTTTCTATGGCTACACCTTC. This sequence encodes CASSLQSFYGYTF.